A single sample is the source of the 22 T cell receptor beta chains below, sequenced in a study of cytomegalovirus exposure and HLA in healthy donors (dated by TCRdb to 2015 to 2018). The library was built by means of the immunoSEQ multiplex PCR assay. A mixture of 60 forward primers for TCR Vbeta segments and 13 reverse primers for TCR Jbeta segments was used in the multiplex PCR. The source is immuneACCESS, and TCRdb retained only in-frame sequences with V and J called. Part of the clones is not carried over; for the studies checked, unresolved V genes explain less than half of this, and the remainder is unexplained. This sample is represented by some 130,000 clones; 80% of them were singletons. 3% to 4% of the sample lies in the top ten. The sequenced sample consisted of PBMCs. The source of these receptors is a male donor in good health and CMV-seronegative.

The CDR3 is CASSLARAGANVLTF. The CDR3 DNA sequence: TGCGCCAGCAGCTTGGCGCGTGCTGGGGCCAACGTCCTGACTTTC. The gene calls are TRBV5-1 and TRBJ2-6; D not certain. The CDR3 has 15 amino acids. CDR1 and CDR2 (germline): SGHRS, YFSETQ. V dropped 0 bases and J dropped 2 bases, with 6 bases sitting between them.

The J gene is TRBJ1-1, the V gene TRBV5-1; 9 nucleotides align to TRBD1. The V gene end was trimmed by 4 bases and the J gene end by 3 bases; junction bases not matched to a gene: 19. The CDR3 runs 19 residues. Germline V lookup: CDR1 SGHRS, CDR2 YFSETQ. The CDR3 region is CASSPETMGQGVGYTEAFF. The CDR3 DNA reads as TGCGCCAGCAGCCCAGAGACGATGGGACAGGGCGTCGGTTACACTGAAGCTTTCTTT.

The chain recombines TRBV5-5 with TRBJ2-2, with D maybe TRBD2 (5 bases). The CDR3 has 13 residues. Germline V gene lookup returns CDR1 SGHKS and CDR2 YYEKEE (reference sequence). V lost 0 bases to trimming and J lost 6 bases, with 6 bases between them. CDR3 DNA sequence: TGTGCCAGCAGCTTGGTCGGGGCCGGGGAGCTGTTTTTT. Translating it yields CASSLVGAGELFF.

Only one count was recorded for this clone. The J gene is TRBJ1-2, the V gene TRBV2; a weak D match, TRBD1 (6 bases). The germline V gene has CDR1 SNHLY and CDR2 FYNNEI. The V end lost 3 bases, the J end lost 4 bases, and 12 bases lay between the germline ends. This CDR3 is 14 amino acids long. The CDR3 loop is CASSEGAGGYGYTF. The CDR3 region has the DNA TGTGCCAGCAGTGAGGGGGCGGGGGGCTATGGCTACACCTTC.

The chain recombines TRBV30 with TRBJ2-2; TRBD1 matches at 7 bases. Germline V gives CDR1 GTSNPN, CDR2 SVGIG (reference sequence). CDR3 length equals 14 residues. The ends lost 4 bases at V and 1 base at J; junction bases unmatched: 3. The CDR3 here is CAWNRDRNTGELFF. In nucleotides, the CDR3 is TGTGCCTGGAACCGGGACAGGAACACCGGGGAGCTGTTTTTT.

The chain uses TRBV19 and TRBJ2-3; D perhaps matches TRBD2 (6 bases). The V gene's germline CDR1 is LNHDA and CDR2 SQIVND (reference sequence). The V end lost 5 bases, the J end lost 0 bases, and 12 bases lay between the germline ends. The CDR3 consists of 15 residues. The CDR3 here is CASSSLGGSTDTQYF. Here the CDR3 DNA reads TGTGCCAGTAGTTCCTTGGGAGGAAGCACAGATACGCAGTATTTT.

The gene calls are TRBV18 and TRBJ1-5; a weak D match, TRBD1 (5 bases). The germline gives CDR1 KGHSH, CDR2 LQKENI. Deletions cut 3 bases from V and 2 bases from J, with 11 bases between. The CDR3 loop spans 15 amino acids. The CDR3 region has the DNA TGTGCCAGCTCACCCGGCGGGGGTGGCAATCAGCCCCAGCATTTT. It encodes CASSPGGGGNQPQHF.

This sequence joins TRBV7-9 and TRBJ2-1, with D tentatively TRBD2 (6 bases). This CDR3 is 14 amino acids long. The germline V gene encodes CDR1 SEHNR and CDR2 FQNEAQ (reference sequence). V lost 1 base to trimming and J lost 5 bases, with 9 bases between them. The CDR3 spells CASSLVKRDNEQFF. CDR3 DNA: TGTGCCAGCAGCTTAGTCAAGCGGGACAATGAGCAGTTCTTC.

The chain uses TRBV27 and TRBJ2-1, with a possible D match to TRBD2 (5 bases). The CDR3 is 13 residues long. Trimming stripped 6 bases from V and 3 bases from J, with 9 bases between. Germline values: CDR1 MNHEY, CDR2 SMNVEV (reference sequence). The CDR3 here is CASSSGIYNEQFF. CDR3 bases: TGTGCCAGCAGCTCCGGGATCTACAATGAGCAGTTCTTC.

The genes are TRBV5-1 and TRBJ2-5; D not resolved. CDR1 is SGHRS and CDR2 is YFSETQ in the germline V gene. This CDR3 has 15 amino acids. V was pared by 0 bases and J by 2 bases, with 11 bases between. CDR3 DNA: TGCGCCAGCAGCTTGGGAGACATTCTACAAGAGACCCAGTACTTC. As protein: CASSLGDILQETQYF.

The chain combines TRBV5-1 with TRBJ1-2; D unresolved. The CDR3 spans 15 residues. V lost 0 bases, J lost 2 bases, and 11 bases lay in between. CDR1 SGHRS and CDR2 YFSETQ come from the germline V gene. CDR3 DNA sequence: TGCGCCAGCAGCTTGGTAGAGGGCAGGAACTATGGCTACACCTTC. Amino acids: CASSLVEGRNYGYTF.

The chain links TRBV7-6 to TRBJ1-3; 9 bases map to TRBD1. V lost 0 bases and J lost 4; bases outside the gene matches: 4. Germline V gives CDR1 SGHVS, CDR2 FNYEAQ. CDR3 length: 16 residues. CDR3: CASSLAGTGYGNTIYF. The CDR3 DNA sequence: TGTGCCAGCAGCTTAGCCGGGACAGGGTACGGAAACACCATATATTTT.

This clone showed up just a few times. The CDR3, as DNA: TGTGCCAGCAGCGCGACAGGGAGCCTCCACTACGAGCAGTACTTC. Translation gives CASSATGSLHYEQYF. The rearrangement joins TRBV9 to TRBJ2-7; 7 nucleotides agree with TRBD1. The CDR3 has 15 residues. J was trimmed by 3 bases and V by 3 bases; bases with no gene match: 9. Germline V gene data show CDR1 as SGDLS and CDR2 as YYNGEE.

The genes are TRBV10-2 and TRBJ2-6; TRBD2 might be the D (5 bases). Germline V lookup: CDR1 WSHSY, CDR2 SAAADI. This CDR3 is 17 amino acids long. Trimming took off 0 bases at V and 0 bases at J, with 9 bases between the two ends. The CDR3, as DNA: TGCGCCAGCAGTGAGTCCCTGAGGGACTCTGGGGCCAACGTCCTGACTTTC. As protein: CASSESLRDSGANVLTF.

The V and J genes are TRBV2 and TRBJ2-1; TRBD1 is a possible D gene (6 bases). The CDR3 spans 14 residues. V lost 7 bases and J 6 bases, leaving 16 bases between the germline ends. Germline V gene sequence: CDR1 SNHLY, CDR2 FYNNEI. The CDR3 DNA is TGTGCCAGCAAATTTGAGGGGGTCGGCAATGAGCAGTTCTTC. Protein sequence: CASKFEGVGNEQFF.

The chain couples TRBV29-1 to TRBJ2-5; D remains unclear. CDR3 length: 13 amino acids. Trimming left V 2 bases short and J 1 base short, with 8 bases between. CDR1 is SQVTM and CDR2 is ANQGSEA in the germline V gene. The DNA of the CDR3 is TGCAGCGTTGAACCGCCTACCCAAGAGACCCAGTACTTC. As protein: CSVEPPTQETQYF.

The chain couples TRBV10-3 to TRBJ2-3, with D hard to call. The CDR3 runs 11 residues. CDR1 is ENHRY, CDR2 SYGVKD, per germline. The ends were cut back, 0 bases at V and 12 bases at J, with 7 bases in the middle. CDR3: CAISESLSQYF. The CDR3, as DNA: TGTGCCATCAGTGAGTCCCTCAGTCAGTATTTT.

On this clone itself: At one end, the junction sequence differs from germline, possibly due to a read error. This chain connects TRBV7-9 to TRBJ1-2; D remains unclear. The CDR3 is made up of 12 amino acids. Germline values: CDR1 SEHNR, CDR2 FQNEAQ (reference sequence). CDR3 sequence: CSSSSTSYGYTF. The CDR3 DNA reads TGTTCCAGCAGCTCGACAAGCTATGGCTACACCTTC.

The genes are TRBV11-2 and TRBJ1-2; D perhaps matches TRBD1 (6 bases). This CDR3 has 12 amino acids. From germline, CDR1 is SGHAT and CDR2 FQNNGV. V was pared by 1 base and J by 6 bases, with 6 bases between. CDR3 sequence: CASSLGTDGYTF. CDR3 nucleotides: TGTGCCAGCAGCTTAGGGACAGATGGCTACACCTTC.

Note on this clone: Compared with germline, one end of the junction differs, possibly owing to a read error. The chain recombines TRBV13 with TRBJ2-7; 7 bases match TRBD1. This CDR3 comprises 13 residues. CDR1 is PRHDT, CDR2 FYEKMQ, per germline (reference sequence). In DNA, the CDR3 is TGTGCCGGCAGCCGGGACAGAAGATACGAGCAGTACTTC. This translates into CAGSRDRRYEQYF.

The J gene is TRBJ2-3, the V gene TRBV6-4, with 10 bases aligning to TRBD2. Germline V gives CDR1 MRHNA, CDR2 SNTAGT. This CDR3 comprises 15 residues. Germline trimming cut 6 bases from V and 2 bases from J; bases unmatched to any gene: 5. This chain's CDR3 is CASSSTSGNTDTQYF. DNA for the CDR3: TGTGCCAGCAGCTCAACTAGCGGGAACACAGATACGCAGTATTTT.

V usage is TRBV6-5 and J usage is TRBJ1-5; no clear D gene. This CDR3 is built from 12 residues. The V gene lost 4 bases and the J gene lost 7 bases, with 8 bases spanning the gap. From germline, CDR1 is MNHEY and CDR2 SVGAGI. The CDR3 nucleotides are TGTGCCAGCAGTTCCGAGGGACAGCCCCAGCATTTT. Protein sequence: CASSSEGQPQHF.